This T cell receptor beta chain was identified during a study of metastatic and nonmetastatic thyroid tumors. Study context: Where malignant and benign thyroid patients were concerned, repertoires were compared across blood and tumor or nodule tissue. Study-level points and caveats: Reportedly, malignant thyroid tumors had significantly higher TCR beta diversity than benign nodules, in blood and tumor.

Study processing details: The study built a papillary thyroid cancer distant-metastasis classifier from CDR3 differences across clinicopathological groups. TCRdb re-processed the PCR reads through MiXCR. These V and J calls are TCRdb output, not the study's own analysis. Altogether 15,000 to 20,000 clones are present, 28% being singletons, with the ten largest covering 10%. Germline values: CDR1 SGHTA, CDR2 FQGNSA. CDR3 size: 13 residues. Deletions cut 3 bases from V and 2 bases from J, with 8 bases between. In regard to this clone: Its antigen is unidentified.

Thyroid surgery took place with no prior treatment in any patient. The V and J genes are TRBV7-2 and TRBJ2-7, with unresolved D. The specimen sequenced was tumor tissue. This receptor was taken from a female donor with papillary thyroid cancer or a benign thyroid nodule (not recorded which). Some clones in this sample may be carry-over from other donors' samples. The CDR3 here is CASSLPPTYEQYF. As DNA, the CDR3 is TGTGCCAGCAGCTTGCCCCCAACCTACGAGCAGTACTTC.